The 4 T cell receptor beta chains below all came from one sample that was sequenced in a study of lymphopenia after photon versus proton radiotherapy. The table came from immunoSEQ multiplex PCR; TCRdb's copy has only in-frame clones and leaves some out. The data contain some 17,000 clones, around 83% of them seen just once; the ten biggest clones take up approximately 22%. The starting material was peripheral blood, obtained from a patient treated with proton-based radiotherapy. The receptors derive from a man between 65 and 85 years old with pancreatic cancer.

CDR3 DNA sequence: TGTGCCAGCAGCTTAAAAACAGGGCCATATCAAGAGACCCAGTACTTC. It encodes CASSLKTGPYQETQYF. The chain is built from TRBV5-4 and TRBJ2-5; D is perhaps TRBD1 (6 bases). V lost 2 bases, J lost 2 bases, and 16 bases lay in between. The CDR3 sequence is 16 residues long. Germline V gene sequence: CDR1 SGHNT, CDR2 YYREEE (reference sequence).

The chain links TRBV6-6 to TRBJ2-1, with D perhaps matching TRBD1 (7 bases). V gave up 6 bases and J gave up 6 bases, with 15 bases separating them. Germline assignment: CDR1 MNHNY and CDR2 SVGAGI (reference sequence). The CDR3 runs to 14 residues. DNA of the CDR3: TGTGCCAGCAGCCCAGACAGGGAGGTCAATGAGCAGTTCTTC. Translating it yields CASSPDREVNEQFF.

This clone was detected a few times. This chain uses TRBV30 with TRBJ2-7; D is unclear. The CDR3 length is 12 residues. Germline V gene sequence: CDR1 GTSNPN, CDR2 SVGIG (reference sequence). V shed 5 bases and J shed 4 bases, with 12 bases lying between them. The CDR3 DNA sequence: TGTGCCTGGTCCCGCCTGGGGTACGAGCAGTACTTC. Its translation: CAWSRLGYEQYF.

Only a few counts were recorded for this clone. The chain carries TRBV19 and TRBJ1-6; D perhaps matches TRBD1 (5 bases). Germline CDR1 LNHDA, CDR2 SQIVND (reference sequence). CDR3 length: 14 residues. Trimming removed 6 bases at V and 7 bases at J, with 13 bases between. In DNA, the CDR3 is TGTGCCAGTAGCCTCCTCGGGGGGAATTCACCCCTCCACTTT. Protein: CASSLLGGNSPLHF. The variable domain in full, with the rest retrieved from reference TRBV19 and TRBJ1-6, is DGGITQSPKYLFRKEGQNVTLSCEQNLNHDAMYWYRQDPGQGLRLIYYSQIVNDFQKGDIAEGYSVSREKKESFPLTVTSAQKNPTAFYLCASSLLGGNSPLHFGNGTRLTVT.